This TCR beta chain was recovered during a study of T cell repertoires in cytomegalovirus infection. Study as a whole: CMV infection and matching HLA type were both indicated by public TCR beta signatures.

This clonotype has a handful of counts. Its antigen remains unknown. The length of the CDR3 is 14 residues. The germline V gene has CDR1 SGHVS and CDR2 FQNEAQ. V was pared by 4 bases and J by 4 bases, with 5 bases of the junction left unmatched. TCRdb independently ran MiXCR on the reads; one entry per CDR3 protein. The top ten hold roughly a sixth of the sample, which has just under 500,000 distinct CDR3 sequences, 30% to 40% seen once. The chain uses TRBV7-8 and TRBJ2-5; 8 positions agree with TRBD2. This clonotype originated in a human donor in good health (CMV status not recorded). Some clones in this sample may be carry-over from other donors' samples. The input for sequencing was cultured PBMCs, taken from culture after CMV antigen stimulation. The CDR3 is CASSSSGSSETQYF. CDR3 bases: TGTGCCAGCAGCTCGAGCGGGAGCTCAGAGACCCAGTACTTC.